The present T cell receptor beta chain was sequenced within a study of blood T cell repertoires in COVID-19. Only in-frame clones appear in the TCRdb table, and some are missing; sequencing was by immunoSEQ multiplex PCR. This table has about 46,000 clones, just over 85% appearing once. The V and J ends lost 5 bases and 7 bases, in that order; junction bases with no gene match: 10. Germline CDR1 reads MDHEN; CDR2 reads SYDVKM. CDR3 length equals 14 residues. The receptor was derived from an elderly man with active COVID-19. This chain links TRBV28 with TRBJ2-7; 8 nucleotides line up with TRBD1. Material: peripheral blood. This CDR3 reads CASSLGQGSREQYF. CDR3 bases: TGTGCCAGCAGTCTAGGACAGGGTTCTAGGGAGCAGTACTTC.